The 19 T cell receptor beta chains below all came from one sample that was sequenced in a study of T cell repertoires in cytomegalovirus infection. TCRdb used MiXCR to reprocess the reads, holding one entry per CDR3 protein. The table includes around 440,000 distinct CDR3 sequences, around 11% detected once. Sequencing was carried out using PBMCs. These receptors came from a human donor in good health (CMV status not recorded). Some clones in this sample may be carry-over from other donors' samples.

This clonotype has ten or more counts. This chain connects TRBV28 to TRBJ1-1; unclear D gene. Germline CDR1 and CDR2: MDHEN and SYDVKM. Deletions cut 3 bases from V and 0 bases from J, with 8 bases between. The CDR3 is 14 residues long. DNA for the CDR3: TGTGCCAGCAGTTTCGGTTACATGAACACTGAAGCTTTCTTT. This codes for CASSFGYMNTEAFF.

This clonotype was seen repeatedly, ten times or more. The genes are TRBV29-1 and TRBJ2-1; TRBD2 might be the D (5 bases). Germline V lookup: CDR1 SQVTM, CDR2 ANQGSEA. V dropped 4 bases and J dropped 0 bases, with 7 bases sitting between them. The CDR3 covers 13 residues. The CDR3 DNA is TGCAGCGTTGGGACTTCCTCCTACAATGAGCAGTTCTTC. Amino acid sequence: CSVGTSSYNEQFF.

This clonotype was seen repeatedly, ten times or more. The V and J genes are TRBV7-3 and TRBJ2-2; D gene uncertain. Looked up from germline, CDR1 is SGHTA and CDR2 is FQGTGA. The CDR3 is 12 amino acids. V was cut by 2 bases and J by 6 bases, with 4 bases left in between. CDR3 DNA sequence: TGTGCCAGCAGCTTATTAGCCGGGGAGCTGTTTTTT. Protein product: CASSLLAGELFF.

This clonotype was recorded once. The rearrangement uses TRBV3-1 and TRBJ2-3, with D perhaps assigned TRBD1 or TRBD2 (5 bases each). The CDR3 contains 15 residues. Germline V CDR1 and CDR2: LGHDT, YNNKEL (reference sequence). Trimming stripped 0 bases from V and 5 bases from J, with 12 bases between. The CDR3 region has the DNA TGTGCCAGCAGCCAAGAACAGGACTTAGGAGATACGCAGTATTTT. It translates to CASSQEQDLGDTQYF.

The rearrangement joins TRBV4-2 to TRBJ2-7; D may correspond to TRBD1 or TRBD2 (6 bases each). The CDR3 runs 14 residues. V shed 5 bases and J shed 3 bases, with 14 bases lying between them. Per germline, CDR1 LGHNA and CDR2 YNFKEQ. CDR3 nucleotide sequence: TGTGCCAGCAGCTCTTGGGGGGCTAACTACGAGCAGTACTTC. Amino acids: CASSSWGANYEQYF.

This clonotype was picked up a small number of times. The rearrangement links TRBV28 to TRBJ2-5, with 8 bases fitting TRBD1. CDR3 length equals 14 residues. From germline, CDR1 is MDHEN and CDR2 SYDVKM. The J segment lost 4 bases and the V segment lost 5 bases, leaving 6 bases of the junction unmatched. The CDR3 DNA follows: TGTGCCAGCAGTGACAGGGGAAGGGGAGAGACCCAGTACTTC. It encodes CASSDRGRGETQYF.

This clonotype was observed many times. This rearrangement joins TRBV7-8 to TRBJ2-1; D possibly corresponds to TRBD2 (6 bases). V lost 1 base and J lost 3, with 13 bases in between. Germline V gene sequence: CDR1 SGHVS, CDR2 FQNEAQ. This CDR3 spans 16 amino acids. The CDR3 DNA reads TGTGCCAGCAGCTTAGGGAGGGGAATTGGCTACAATGAGCAGTTCTTC. Translation: CASSLGRGIGYNEQFF.

This clonotype was detected many times. V is TRBV19 and J is TRBJ2-3; 8 positions agree with TRBD2. Germline values: CDR1 LNHDA, CDR2 SQIVND (reference sequence). CDR3 length: 14 residues. V lost 5 bases to trimming and J lost 5 bases; unmatched junction nucleotides: 6. DNA for the CDR3: TGTGCCAGTAGTTCGCGGGGGGCTGAAGATACGCAGTATTTT. Its protein product is CASSSRGAEDTQYF.

This clonotype was seen only a few times. The J gene is TRBJ2-2, the V gene TRBV19; a possible D gene is TRBD1 (6 bases). V was clipped by 5 bases and J by 6 bases, with 16 bases between them. Germline-derived CDR1 and CDR2 are LNHDA and SQIVND (reference sequence). The CDR3 runs 15 residues. The CDR3, as DNA: TGTGCCAGTAGTGAACAGGGTCAGTTTTCCGGGGAGCTGTTTTTT. This sequence encodes CASSEQGQFSGELFF.

The chain recombines TRBV30 with TRBJ1-1; tentatively, D is TRBD1 (6 bases). Per germline, CDR1 GTSNPN and CDR2 SVGIG (reference sequence). This CDR3 contains 17 residues. V was shortened by 0 bases and J by 1 base, with 18 bases between the two germline ends. The CDR3 DNA sequence: TGTGCCTGGAGTGTTTGGGACATTCAAGGGGGGAACACTGAAGCTTTCTTT. Translation: CAWSVWDIQGGNTEAFF.

The chain couples TRBV20-1 to TRBJ1-6; 7 nucleotides line up with TRBD1. The CDR3 length is 14 residues. CDR1 and CDR2 from the germline V gene are DFQATT and SNEGSKA (reference sequence). With V trimmed by 3 bases and J by 5 bases, 4 bases remained unmatched. DNA for the CDR3: TGCAGTGCTAGGGGGACAGCCCATAATTCACCCCTCCACTTT. This gives the protein CSARGTAHNSPLHF.

This clonotype was observed many times. The chain combines TRBV7-8 with TRBJ1-1, with D possibly being TRBD1 (6 bases). Germline lookup yields CDR1 SGHVS and CDR2 FQNEAQ. CDR3 length: 13 amino acids. V was cut by 8 bases and J by 11 bases, with 21 bases left in between. In DNA form, the CDR3 reads TGTGCCAGCGGCAAGGACAGAAGTCGGGCGGCTTTCTTT. Translating gives CASGKDRSRAAFF.

This clonotype has a count of ten or more. The chain couples TRBV11-3 to TRBJ2-2, with 9 bases lining up with TRBD2. The V segment lost 1 base and the J segment 5 bases; nucleotides outside the gene matches: 8. CDR3 size: 17 residues. Germline V gene lookup returns CDR1 SGHNT and CDR2 YENEEA. The CDR3 protein is CASSLASLAGKTGELFF. The CDR3 DNA is TGTGCCAGCAGCTTAGCTTCCCTAGCGGGGAAAACCGGGGAGCTGTTTTTT.

This clonotype came up many times. The chain links TRBV20-1 to TRBJ2-1; D might be TRBD1 (5 bases). V shed 3 bases and J shed 12 bases, with 12 bases lying between them. Germline CDR1 is DFQATT and CDR2 is SNEGSKA (reference sequence). CDR3 length: 11 residues. Written as DNA, the CDR3 is TGCAGTGCTAGCGCAGGGAACGGGCAGTTCTTC. Protein product: CSASAGNGQFF.

The rearrangement uses TRBV14 and TRBJ2-3; D gene ambiguous. Trimming removed 7 bases at V and 4 bases at J, with 15 bases between. This CDR3 has 14 amino acids. The germline V gene encodes CDR1 SGHDN and CDR2 FVKESK. The CDR3 region is CASNSMATADTQYF. CDR3 sequence (DNA): TGTGCCAGCAATTCGATGGCGACGGCAGATACGCAGTATTTT. The variable domain in full, completed from reference TRBV14 and TRBJ2-3, reads EAGVTQFPSHSVIEKGQTVTLRCDPISGHDNLYWYRRVMGKEIKFLLHFVKESKQDESGMPNNRFLAERTGGTYSTLKVQPAELEDSGVYFCASNSMATADTQYFGPGTRLTVL.

This clonotype came up a few times. V and J are TRBV11-2 and TRBJ1-1; 9 bases agree with TRBD1. V gave up 4 bases and J gave up 10 bases; unmatched junction bases: 4. The CDR3 is 12 residues long. From germline, CDR1 is SGHAT and CDR2 FQNNGV. In nucleotides, the CDR3 is TGTGCCAGCAGCTCCGGGACAGGGCGAGCTTTCTTT. This encodes CASSSGTGRAFF.

This clonotype came up many times. The chain recombines TRBV12-5 with TRBJ2-7; D gene unclear. The V and J ends lost 6 bases and 3 bases respectively, with 12 bases between them. The CDR3 loop spans 13 amino acids. Germline CDR1 reads LGHNT; CDR2 reads FRNRAP. CDR3 bases: TGTGCTAGTGGCAGACCCCCCCTCTACGAGCAGTACTTC. It yields the protein CASGRPPLYEQYF.

This clonotype was seen only a few times. This chain connects TRBV9 to TRBJ2-4; 9 positions match TRBD1. From germline, CDR1 is SGDLS and CDR2 YYNGEE. The CDR3 sequence is 15 residues long. Trimming removed 4 bases from V and 3 bases from J; junction bases left unmatched: 5. The CDR3 protein is CASSPGQGGKNIQYF. The CDR3 DNA sequence: TGTGCCAGCAGCCCGGGACAGGGTGGCAAAAACATTCAGTACTTC.

This clonotype has a count of ten or more. V usage is TRBV11-2 and J usage is TRBJ1-2, with D unresolved. From germline, CDR1 is SGHAT and CDR2 FQNNGV. V lost 4 bases and J 4 bases, leaving 16 bases between the germline ends. The CDR3 length is 15 residues. The CDR3 nucleotides are TGTGCCAGCAGCTCACGACCCGAACAGCCCTATGGCTACACCTTC. Its protein product is CASSSRPEQPYGYTF.